Below, 22 T cell receptor beta chains from the same sample are listed, as sequenced in a study of cytomegalovirus exposure and HLA in healthy donors. With 60 Vbeta and 13 Jbeta primers, the PCR was carried out. The table came from immunoSEQ multiplex PCR; TCRdb's copy has only in-frame clones and leaves some out. The table records 150,000 to 200,000 clones, 80% to 90% of them present only once. Sequencing used PBMCs. The receptors were sampled from a girl aged 2 to 9 in good health and CMV-seropositive.

The V call is TRBV11-2, the J call TRBJ2-2; TRBD2 matches 14 bases. With 3 bases clipped from V and 1 base from J, the junction kept 7 bases outside the gene matches. This CDR3 region has 19 residues. CDR1 and CDR2 (germline): SGHAT, FQNNGV. CDR3 nucleotide sequence: TGTGCCAGCAGCTTGGACAGGACTAGCGGGAGGTTGAACACCGGGGAGCTGTTTTTT. Its translation: CASSLDRTSGRLNTGELFF.

This sequence joins TRBV13 and TRBJ2-1; 14 bases fit TRBD2. CDR3 length: 18 residues. Germline V gene sequence: CDR1 PRHDT, CDR2 FYEKMQ (reference sequence). The V gene end was trimmed by 5 bases and the J gene end by 3 bases; junction bases not matched to a gene: 9. CDR3 nucleotide sequence: TGTGCCAGCAGCCACCCGACTAGCGGGGGGGCGGTCTACAATGAGCAGTTCTTC. Protein sequence: CASSHPTSGGAVYNEQFF.

V gene TRBV27 combines with J gene TRBJ2-2, with 9 bases identical to TRBD2. Germline trimming cut 5 bases from V and 6 bases from J; bases unmatched to any gene: 4. The CDR3 consists of 14 residues. CDR1 is MNHEY and CDR2 is SMNVEV in the germline V gene (reference sequence). This CDR3 reads CASSLSGSPGELFF. The CDR3 nucleotides read TGTGCCAGCAGTCTTAGCGGGAGTCCCGGGGAGCTGTTTTTT.

The chain uses TRBV29-1 and TRBJ1-3; TRBD1 aligns across 8 bases. The junction had 4 bases not matched to a gene; V was cut back by 4 bases and J by 2 bases. This CDR3 has 14 amino acids. Germline V lookup: CDR1 SQVTM, CDR2 ANQGSEA. The CDR3 reads CSVALQGAGNTIYF. In nucleotides, the CDR3 is TGCAGCGTTGCCTTACAGGGGGCTGGAAACACCATATATTTT. Supplemented by reference TRBV29-1 and TRBJ1-3, the full variable domain reads SAVISQKPSRDICQRGTSLTIQCQVDSQVTMMFWYRQQPGQSLTLIATANQGSEATYESGFVIDKFPISRPNLTFSTLTVSNMSPEDSSIYLCSVALQGAGNTIYFGEGSWLTVV.

The J gene is TRBJ2-7, the V gene TRBV13; 15 nucleotides agree with TRBD2. The ends lost 5 bases at V and 3 bases at J; junction bases unmatched: 11. Germline CDR1 reads PRHDT; CDR2 reads FYEKMQ (reference sequence). This CDR3 contains 18 residues. CDR3 nucleotide sequence: TGTGCCAGCAGCATAACCGGGACTAGCGGGGGGTTCCTCTACGAGCAGTACTTC. Amino acid sequence: CASSITGTSGGFLYEQYF.

The CDR3, as DNA: TGTGCCAGCAGCTCCTGGACTAGCGGGATTGTAGATGAGCAGTTCTTC. Translated: CASSSWTSGIVDEQFF. The rearrangement uses TRBV5-4 and TRBJ2-1, with 12 bases fitting TRBD2. J gave up 8 bases and V 3 bases, and 9 bases lay outside the gene matches. CDR1 and CDR2 from the germline V gene are SGHNT and YYREEE (reference sequence). The CDR3 is 16 amino acids. Full variable domain (missing parts from reference TRBV5-4 and TRBJ2-1): ETGVTQSPTHLIKTRGQQVTLRCSSQSGHNTVSWYQQALGQGPQFIFQYYREEENGRGNFPPRFSGLQFPNYSSELNVNALELDDSALYLCASSSWTSGIVDEQFFGPGTRLTVL.

To note about this clone: The sample holds other DNA sequences that translate to the same CDR3. The chain combines TRBV4-2 with TRBJ1-2; D unclear. The CDR3 runs to 14 residues. The V gene lost 1 base and the J gene lost 2 bases, with 8 bases spanning the gap. Germline CDR1 and CDR2: LGHNA and YNFKEQ. The CDR3 region has the DNA TGTGCCAGCAGCCAAGGCCTGGAGAACTATGGCTACACCTTC. This sequence encodes CASSQGLENYGYTF.

This clone appeared a few times. This chain uses TRBV5-1 with TRBJ2-3; 7 bases are a match to TRBD2. This CDR3 comprises 15 residues. Germline CDR1 reads SGHRS; CDR2 reads YFSETQ. The V segment lost 0 bases and the J segment 4 bases; nucleotides outside the gene matches: 5. For the CDR3, the DNA is TGCGCCAGCAGCTTGGGGGGGGGAGTCCCAGATACGCAGTATTTT. Protein sequence: CASSLGGGVPDTQYF.

In this sample, this clone turned up a few times. The chain has TRBV6-5 and TRBJ1-1; 12 nucleotides align to TRBD1. The CDR3 sequence is 16 residues long. V shed 0 bases, J shed 4 bases, and the junction held 3 bases outside the gene matches. The germline gives CDR1 MNHEY, CDR2 SVGAGI. The CDR3 nucleotides are TGTGCCAGCAGTTACTCGAGGGACAGGGGGCTCACTGAAGCTTTCTTT. It specifies CASSYSRDRGLTEAFF.

This rearrangement joins TRBV7-2 to TRBJ2-3; TRBD1 is a possible D gene (6 bases). V shed 4 bases and J shed 5 bases, with 13 bases lying between them. This CDR3 is 14 amino acids long. Germline V lookup: CDR1 SGHTA, CDR2 FQGNSA. CDR3 sequence: CASSYYRAQDTQYF. The CDR3 nucleotides read TGTGCCAGCAGCTATTACAGGGCACAAGATACGCAGTATTTT. The variable domain in full, completed from reference TRBV7-2 and TRBJ2-3, reads GAGVSQSPSNKVTEKGKDVELRCDPISGHTALYWYRQSLGQGLEFLIYFQGNSAPDKSGLPSDRFSAERTGGSVSTLTIQRTQQEDSAVYLCASSYYRAQDTQYFGPGTRLTVL.

A word on this clone: Compared with germline, one end of the junction differs, possibly owing to a read error. This chain joins TRBV15 and TRBJ1-5, with a tentative D call TRBD1 (6 bases). This CDR3 has 12 amino acids. Germline V CDR1 and CDR2: LNHNV, YYDKDF (reference sequence). In nucleotides, the CDR3 is TGTGCCACCAGCAAAACCGACAGGTCCCTGATTTTT. This gives the protein CATSKTDRSLIF.

The chain joins TRBV30 to TRBJ1-2, with 8 bases matching TRBD1. V shed 8 bases and J 10 bases; nucleotides not matched to a gene: 15. CDR1 GTSNPN and CDR2 SVGIG come from the germline V gene (reference sequence). CDR3 length equals 13 residues. The CDR3 region has the DNA TGTGCCGGGGCCGCTGGGCCAGGGGGCTTCTACACCTTC. Protein: CAGAAGPGGFYTF.

This sequence joins TRBV7-9 and TRBJ2-7; TRBD1 matches at 7 bases. Trimming cost V 5 bases and J 5 bases; bases outside gene matches: 9. There are 14 residues in the CDR3. Looked up from germline, CDR1 is SEHNR and CDR2 is FQNEAQ (reference sequence). The CDR3 region has the DNA TGTGCCAGCAGCCCAAACAGGGGATGGCACGAGCAGTACTTC. Amino acids: CASSPNRGWHEQYF. Full variable domain (outside the CDR3, taken from reference TRBV7-9 and TRBJ2-7): DTGVSQNPRHKITKRGQNVTFRCDPISEHNRLYWYRQTLGQGPEFLTYFQNEAQLEKSRLLSDRFSAERPKGSFSTLEIQRTEQGDSAMYLCASSPNRGWHEQYFGPGTRLTVT.

The chain has TRBV28 and TRBJ1-2, with a weak D call TRBD1 (5 bases). The CDR3 has 13 amino acids. Between the trimmed V and J ends, which lost 1 base and 8 bases, there was a span of 11 bases. The V gene's germline CDR1 is MDHEN and CDR2 SYDVKM. The CDR3 sequence is CASSLFGGGGYTF. The CDR3 DNA sequence: TGTGCCAGCAGTTTATTCGGGGGAGGGGGCTACACCTTC.

This clone appeared a few times. This sequence joins TRBV4-1 and TRBJ1-2; unclear D gene. Germline V lookup: CDR1 MGHRA, CDR2 YSYEKL. V shed 2 bases and J shed 2 bases, with 12 bases lying between them. This CDR3 has 15 residues. The CDR3, as DNA: TGCGCCAGCAGCCAACTATCCGGGTCGAACTATGGCTACACCTTC. Amino acids: CASSQLSGSNYGYTF.

The chain couples TRBV6-5 to TRBJ1-5; D remains ambiguous. Germline V gene lookup returns CDR1 MNHEY and CDR2 SVGAGI. With 8 bases removed from V and 2 bases from J, the gap between germline ends came to 10 bases. This CDR3 contains 13 residues. Here the CDR3 reads CASGREGNQPQHF. The CDR3 bases are TGTGCCAGCGGTAGGGAGGGCAATCAGCCCCAGCATTTT.

This clone was seen a handful of times. The rearrangement uses TRBV11-2 and TRBJ1-2, with D possibly matching TRBD1 (6 bases). CDR1 is SGHAT and CDR2 is FQNNGV in the germline V gene. Trimming removed 5 bases from V and 8 bases from J, with 18 bases in between. The CDR3 loop spans 14 amino acids. CDR3 sequence: CASSQYRAESGYTF. In DNA, the CDR3 is TGTGCCAGCAGCCAGTACAGGGCTGAGTCGGGCTACACCTTC.

The J gene is TRBJ1-5, the V gene TRBV2; 10 nucleotides agree with TRBD1. The trim removed 5 bases at V and 6 bases at J, leaving 4 bases unmatched. The CDR3 spans 14 residues. Germline V gives CDR1 SNHLY, CDR2 FYNNEI. The CDR3 DNA is TGTGCCAGCAGTTGGGACAGGGGAACTCAGCCCCAGCATTTT. Its translation is CASSWDRGTQPQHF.

The chain has TRBV19 and TRBJ1-1; D possibly corresponds to TRBD1 (6 bases). Per the germline V gene, CDR1 is LNHDA and CDR2 is SQIVND (reference sequence). Between the trimmed V and J ends, which lost 4 bases and 1 base, there was a span of 7 bases. CDR3 size: 13 residues. The CDR3 protein is CASSRTENTEAFF. The CDR3 nucleotides are TGTGCCAGTAGTAGGACAGAGAACACTGAAGCTTTCTTT.

The genes are TRBV5-1 and TRBJ2-2, with TRBD2 matching over 7 bases. V was pared by 5 bases and J by 0 bases, with 7 bases of the junction left unmatched. The CDR3 spans 16 residues. Looked up from germline, CDR1 is SGHRS and CDR2 is YFSETQ. CDR3 amino acids: CASRPGLAANTGELFF. DNA for the CDR3: TGCGCCAGCAGGCCCGGCCTAGCGGCGAACACCGGGGAGCTGTTTTTT.

This chain joins TRBV6-5 and TRBJ2-5, with 10 bases identical to TRBD2. Germline lookup yields CDR1 MNHEY and CDR2 SVGAGI. The CDR3 totals 15 residues. V lost 6 bases to trimming and J lost 5 bases; unmatched junction nucleotides: 9. CDR3 DNA sequence: TGTGCCAGCAGAGGCACTAGCGGGGTGGGGGAGACCCAGTACTTC. Amino acid sequence: CASRGTSGVGETQYF.

The J gene is TRBJ2-1, the V gene TRBV5-4, with D perhaps TRBD2 (6 bases). Between the trimmed V and J ends, which lost 0 bases and 7 bases, there was a span of 14 bases. Germline values: CDR1 SGHNT, CDR2 YYREEE (reference sequence). CDR3 length equals 15 residues. CDR3 protein: CASSLERELGNEQFF. CDR3 DNA sequence: TGTGCCAGCAGCTTGGAACGGGAGCTGGGGAATGAGCAGTTCTTC.